This TCR beta chain was obtained from a study of T cell changes during pregnancy in multiple sclerosis. Trimming took 3 bases from V and 6 from J, leaving 14 bases between them. Germline lookup yields CDR1 MDHEN and CDR2 SYDVKM. The CDR3 covers 15 residues. The table came from immunoSEQ multiplex PCR; TCRdb's copy has only in-frame clones and leaves some out. The data hold more than 35,000 clones, with about 90% observed a single time. The source was CD4+ T cells from peripheral blood mononuclear cells, collected in the second trimester of pregnancy. The TCR originated in a female donor with multiple sclerosis, enrolled in a pregnancy study. This sequence joins TRBV28 and TRBJ2-2; a weak D match, TRBD1 (6 bases). CDR3 sequence (DNA): TGTGCCAGCAGTTTTCTTGTCAGGGGAGCCGGGGAGCTGTTTTTT. It specifies CASSFLVRGAGELFF. The full variable domain, completed using reference TRBV28 and TRBJ2-2, is DVKVTQSSRYLVKRTGEKVFLECVQDMDHENMFWYRQDPGLGLRLIYFSYDVKMKEKGDIPEGYSVSREKKERFSLILESASTNQTSMYLCASSFLVRGAGELFFGEGSRLTVL.